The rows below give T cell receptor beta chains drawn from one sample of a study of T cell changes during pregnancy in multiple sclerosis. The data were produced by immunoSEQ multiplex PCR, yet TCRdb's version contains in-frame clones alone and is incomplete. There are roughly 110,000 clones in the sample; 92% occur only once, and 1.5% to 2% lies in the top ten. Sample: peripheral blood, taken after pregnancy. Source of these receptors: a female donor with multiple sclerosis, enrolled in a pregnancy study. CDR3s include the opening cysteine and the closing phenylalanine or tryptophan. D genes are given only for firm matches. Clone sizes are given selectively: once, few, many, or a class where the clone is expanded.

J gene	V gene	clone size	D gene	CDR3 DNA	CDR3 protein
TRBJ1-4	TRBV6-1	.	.	TGTGCCAGCAGTGATACGGGTTTGGTGACTAATGAAAAACTGTTTTTT	CASSDTGLVTNEKLFF
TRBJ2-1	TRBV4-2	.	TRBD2	TGTGCCAGCAGCCAAGCCCCCCGGGGTAGCGGGGGGGCCGATGAGCAGTTCTTC	CASSQAPRGSGGADEQFF
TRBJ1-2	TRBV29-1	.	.	TGCAGCGTTGGTGCGTCGTCACTTAACTATGGCTACACCTTC	CSVGASSLNYGYTF
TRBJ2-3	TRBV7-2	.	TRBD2	TGTGCCAGCAGCTTATGGGGGGCGGGAGGTACAATTTCAGATACGCAGTATTTT	CASSLWGAGGTISDTQYF
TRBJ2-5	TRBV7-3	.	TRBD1	TGTGCCAGCAGCGTACAGGGGGGCGAGACCCAGTACTTC	CASSVQGGETQYF
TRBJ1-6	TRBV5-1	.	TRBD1	TGCGCCAGCACCGCCGGGACAGTTAATTCACCCCTCCACTTT	CASTAGTVNSPLHF
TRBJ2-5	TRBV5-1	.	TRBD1	TGCGCCAGCAGCTCCACCGGGACAGGGAAGACCCAGTACTTC	CASSSTGTGKTQYF
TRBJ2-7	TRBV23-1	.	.	TGCGCCAGCAGTCAATCGGGCCCAACAGGGTTCGACGAGCAGTACTTC	CASSQSGPTGFDEQYF
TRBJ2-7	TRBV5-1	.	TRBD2	TGCGCCAGCAGCTTGGAAGGTCTAGCGGGAGGCGAGCAGTACTTC	CASSLEGLAGGEQYF
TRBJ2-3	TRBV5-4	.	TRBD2	TGTGCCAGCAGCTCGGGACTAGCGGGGGGGGGCACAGATACGCAGTATTTT	CASSSGLAGGGTDTQYF
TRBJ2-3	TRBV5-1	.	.	TGCGCCAGCAGCTCCGGGGGTTCTCTCACAGATACGCAGTATTTT	CASSSGGSLTDTQYF
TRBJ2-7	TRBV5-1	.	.	TGCGCCAGCAGCTTTGTCTCAGGAGGGACCTACGAGCAGTACTTC	CASSFVSGGTYEQYF
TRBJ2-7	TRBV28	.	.	TGTGCCAGCAGTTCCTTCTACGAGCAGTACTTC	CASSSFYEQYF
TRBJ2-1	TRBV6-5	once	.	TGTGCCAGCAGTTACTCGTACAGGAACAATGAGCAGTTCTTC	CASSYSYRNNEQFF
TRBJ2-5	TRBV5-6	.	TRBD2	TGTGCCAGCAGCGTCGCCGGGACTAGCGGCCTTAGAGAGACCCAGTACTTC	CASSVAGTSGLRETQYF
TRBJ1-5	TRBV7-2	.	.	TGTGCCAGCAGCTTAGTAGTGGATCAGCCCCAGCATTTT	CASSLVVDQPQHF
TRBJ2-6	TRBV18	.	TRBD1	TGTGCCAGCTCACTACAGGGGGCATCAGGGGCCAACGTCCTGACTTTC	CASSLQGASGANVLTF
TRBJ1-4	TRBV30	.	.	TGTGCCTGGGAAGAGGGTCGGACGGGTGAAAAACTGTTTTTT	CAWEEGRTGEKLFF
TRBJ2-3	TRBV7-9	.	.	TGTGCCAGCAGCTTAGGGGAGTCTATTGGGACAGATACGCAGTATTTT	CASSLGESIGTDTQYF
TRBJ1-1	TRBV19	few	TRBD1	TGTGCCAGTAGTCCCAACACAGGGGGCACTGAAGCTTTCTTT	CASSPNTGGTEAFF
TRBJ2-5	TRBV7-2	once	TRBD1	TGTGCCAGCAGCGTGACAGGGTTGGTGGAGACCCAGTACTTC	CASSVTGLVETQYF
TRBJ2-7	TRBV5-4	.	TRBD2	TGTGCCAGCAGCGGCCCCGGACTAGCGGGAGGGACAACCTACGAGCAGTACTTC	CASSGPGLAGGTTYEQYF
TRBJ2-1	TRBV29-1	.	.	TGCAGCGTTGAAGATCATAACAGCCATTACAATGAGCAGTTCTTC	CSVEDHNSHYNEQFF
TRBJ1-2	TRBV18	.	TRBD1	TGTGCCAGCTCACTCACAGGGGCTGCCTATGGCTACACCTTC	CASSLTGAAYGYTF
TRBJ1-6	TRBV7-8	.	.	TGTGCCAGCAGCTTCCCGACAGGCGTTGGACCCCTCCACTTT	CASSFPTGVGPLHF
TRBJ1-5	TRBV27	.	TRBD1	TGTGCCAGCGGCACCGGGACAGGGCTCCCTCAGCCCCAGCATTTT	CASGTGTGLPQPQHF
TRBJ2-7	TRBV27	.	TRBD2	TGTGCCAGCAGTCCCCGCTTGGGCGGGGGGGGCGACGAGCAGTACTTC	CASSPRLGGGGDEQYF
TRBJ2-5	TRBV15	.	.	TGTGCCACCAGCAGAGATCGAACAGAAGAGACCCAGTACTTC	CATSRDRTEETQYF
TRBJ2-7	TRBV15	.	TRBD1	TGTGCCACCAGCAGAGATCCAGGGGGCGTCTACGAGCAGTACTTC	CATSRDPGGVYEQYF
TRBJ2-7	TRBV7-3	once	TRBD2	TGTGCCAGCAGCTTGGGACTAGCGGGGGGGCTCCACGAGCAGTACTTC	CASSLGLAGGLHEQYF
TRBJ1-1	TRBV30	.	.	TGTGCCTGGAGTCCGGGGCGGGGGGGCTCGGATGAAGCTTTCTTT	CAWSPGRGGSDEAFF
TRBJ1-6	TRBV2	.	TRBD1	TGTGCCAGCAGCGAGGGACAGGGGGCGTTAAGAATTTCACCCCTCCACTTT	CASSEGQGALRISPLHF
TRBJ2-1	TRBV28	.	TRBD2	TGTGCCAGCACCCCGAGAAGGACTAGCTCCAATGAGCAGTTCTTC	CASTPRRTSSNEQFF
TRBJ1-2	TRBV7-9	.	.	TGTGCCAGCAGCTTAGGAGGGACATACACCTTC	CASSLGGTYTF
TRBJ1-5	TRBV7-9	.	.	TGTGCCAGCAGCCCGTCGGCGCGCGGTCAGCCCCAGCATTTT	CASSPSARGQPQHF
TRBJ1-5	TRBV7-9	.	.	TGTGCCAGCAGCTTAGAAGGAGATCAGCCCCAGCATTTT	CASSLEGDQPQHF
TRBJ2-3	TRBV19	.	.	TGTGCCAGTAGTACTCCTGGGCGGGCGAGCACAGATACGCAGTATTTT	CASSTPGRASTDTQYF
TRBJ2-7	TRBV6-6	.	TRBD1	TGTGCCAGCAGTGACAGGGGAGTCGAGCAGTACTTC	CASSDRGVEQYF
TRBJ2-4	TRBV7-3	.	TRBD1	TGTGCCAGCAGCACCTGGACAGGCGAACTAGCCAAAAACATTCAGTACTTC	CASSTWTGELAKNIQYF
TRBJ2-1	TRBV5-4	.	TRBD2	TGTGCCAGCAGCCCACTGACTAGCGGGAGGTCCAATGAGCAGTTCTTC	CASSPLTSGRSNEQFF
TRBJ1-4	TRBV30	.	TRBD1	TGTGCCTGGAGTTTGGGACAGACGAATGAAAAACTGTTTTTT	CAWSLGQTNEKLFF
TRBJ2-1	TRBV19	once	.	TGTGCCAGTAGCCAGACAGGTTACAATGAGCAGTTCTTC	CASSQTGYNEQFF
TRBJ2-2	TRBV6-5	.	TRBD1	TGTGCCAGCTGGGACAGGGCGAACACCGGGGAGCTGTTTTTT	CASWDRANTGELFF
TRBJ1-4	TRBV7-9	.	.	TGTGCCAGCAGCCCTCGGCGGGAAAAACTGTTTTTT	CASSPRREKLFF
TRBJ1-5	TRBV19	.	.	TGTGCCAGTAGTATGCCGAGGGTGGACCCGGGCCAGCCCCAGCATTTT	CASSMPRVDPGQPQHF
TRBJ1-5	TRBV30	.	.	TGTGCCTGGAGTGTAGGGAGGAGCAATCAGCCCCAGCATTTT	CAWSVGRSNQPQHF
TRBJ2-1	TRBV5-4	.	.	TGTGCCAGCAGCCCCCGGACAGAAACCTACAATGAGCAGTTCTTC	CASSPRTETYNEQFF
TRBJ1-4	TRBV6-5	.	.	TGTGCCAGCAGTTATGCCCCGGGACAACCAAAACTGTTTTTT	CASSYAPGQPKLFF
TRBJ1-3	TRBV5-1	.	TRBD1	TGCGCCAGCAGCGGAACAGGGGGAGCTGGAAACACCATATATTTT	CASSGTGGAGNTIYF
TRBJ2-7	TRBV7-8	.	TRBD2	TGTGCCAGCAGCTGGAGCGGGGGGGCCAAGCAGTACTTC	CASSWSGGAKQYF
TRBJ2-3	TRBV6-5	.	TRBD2	TGTGCCAGCAGTCTAAGCGGGAGTGGCACAGATACGCAGTATTTT	CASSLSGSGTDTQYF
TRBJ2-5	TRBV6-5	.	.	TGTGCCAGCAGAAGACAGGAGACCCAGTACTTC	CASRRQETQYF
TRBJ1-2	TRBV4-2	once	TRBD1	TGTGCCAGCAGCCAAGATTTGGGGACAGGGTATAAGAACTATGGCTACACCTTC	CASSQDLGTGYKNYGYTF
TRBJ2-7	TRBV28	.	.	TGTGCCAGCAGAGCCGACGGGATCTCCTACGAGCAGTACTTC	CASRADGISYEQYF
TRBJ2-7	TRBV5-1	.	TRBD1	TGCGCCAGCAGAGAATCCGGGACAGGGGCCTACGAGCAGTACTTC	CASRESGTGAYEQYF
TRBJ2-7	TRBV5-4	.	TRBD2	TGTGCCAGCCAACCGGGACTAGCGGTCTACGAGCAGTACTTC	CASQPGLAVYEQYF